Shown below are 10 T cell receptor beta chains from a single sample sequenced in a study of PD-L1 blockade in urothelial cancer. The repertoire was sequenced with immunoSEQ multiplex PCR; TCRdb's copy has only in-frame clones and lacks some. The sample has more than 35,000 clones; around nine tenths are singletons. The sample in question was PBMCs, obtained around atezolizumab (anti-PD-L1) treatment. These receptors were obtained from a man aged 65-85 years with urothelial cancer.

The V call is TRBV11-2, the J call TRBJ2-1; D possibly corresponds to TRBD1 (6 bases). The CDR3 is 13 amino acids. CDR1 is SGHAT, CDR2 FQNNGV, per germline. V was cut by 6 bases and J by 15 bases, with 21 bases left in between. The DNA of the CDR3 is TGTGCCAGCAGTTATCGACAGGATATCAATCCGTTCTTC. Its protein product is CASSYRQDINPFF.

The chain links TRBV10-3 to TRBJ2-5, with a tentative D call TRBD2 (6 bases). V was pared by 5 bases and J by 2 bases, with 18 bases between. CDR1 and CDR2 (germline): ENHRY, SYGVKD. There are 16 residues in the CDR3. The CDR3 loop reads CAISPGQIAVQETQYF. CDR3 nucleotides: TGTGCCATCAGTCCCGGCCAAATAGCGGTGCAAGAGACCCAGTACTTC.

The rearrangement uses TRBV11-1 and TRBJ2-7; 7 bases map to TRBD2. This CDR3 contains 15 residues. Germline CDR1 SGHAT, CDR2 FQDESV (reference sequence). V lost 5 bases, J lost 2 bases, and 9 bases stayed unmatched. DNA of the CDR3: TGTGCCAGCAGCAATCCACTAGCGTCCCCCTACGAGCAGTACTTC. Residues: CASSNPLASPYEQYF. Based on the CDR3 plus reference TRBV11-1 and TRBJ2-7, the full variable domain is EAEVAQSPRYKITEKSQAVAFWCDPISGHATLYWYRQILGQGPELLVQFQDESVVDDSQLPKDRFSAERLKGVDSTLKIQPAELGDSAMYLCASSNPLASPYEQYFGPGTRLTVT.

This clone showed up just once. V is TRBV28 and J is TRBJ1-1; D may be TRBD1 (5 bases). The V gene lost 7 bases and the J gene lost 1 base, with 10 bases spanning the gap. The CDR3 is made up of 13 amino acids. Germline CDR1 MDHEN, CDR2 SYDVKM. CDR3 DNA: TGTGCCAGCAATGACAGAAGGAACACTGAAGCTTTCTTT. Its translation is CASNDRRNTEAFF.

The chain links TRBV29-1 to TRBJ2-7; TRBD1 aligns across 11 bases. Germline assignment: CDR1 SQVTM and CDR2 ANQGSEA. The CDR3 consists of 14 residues. The V gene end was trimmed by 1 base and the J gene end by 5 bases; junction bases not matched to a gene: 4. The CDR3 sequence is CSVEGTGGWNEQYF. Written as DNA, the CDR3 is TGCAGCGTTGAAGGGACAGGGGGCTGGAACGAGCAGTACTTC.

The genes are TRBV30 and TRBJ2-3; 10 nucleotides line up with TRBD2. V lost 5 bases, J lost 3 bases, and 5 bases stayed unmatched. The V gene's germline CDR1 is GTSNPN and CDR2 SVGIG (reference sequence). The CDR3 totals 14 residues. The CDR3 DNA is TGTGCCTGGGATCCGGGACTAGCGACAGATACGCAGTATTTT. Translating gives CAWDPGLATDTQYF.

This clone turned up a few times. The V call is TRBV6-5, the J call TRBJ1-2, with 8 bases fitting TRBD1. CDR3 size: 14 residues. In germline, CDR1 is MNHEY, CDR2 SVGAGI. J lost 8 bases, V lost 4 bases, and 9 bases had no gene match. CDR3 sequence: CASSSSDRVGGYTF. The CDR3 DNA is TGTGCCAGCAGTTCCTCGGACAGGGTAGGAGGCTACACCTTC.

The rearrangement links TRBV7-6 to TRBJ2-1, with D possibly TRBD2 on 5 matching bases. Germline V gene lookup returns CDR1 SGHVS and CDR2 FNYEAQ. The germline V and J ends were trimmed by 1 base and 6 bases, with 10 bases remaining between them. The CDR3 consists of 14 residues. In nucleotides, the CDR3 is TGTGCCAGCAGCTTAGGGGAGCAGTCCAATGAGCAGTTCTTC. It is translated as CASSLGEQSNEQFF.

The J gene is TRBJ2-2, the V gene TRBV27; 9 bases are shared with TRBD1. CDR3 length equals 15 residues. V was clipped by 5 bases and J by 6 bases; unmatched bases: 7. Germline values: CDR1 MNHEY, CDR2 SMNVEV (reference sequence). The CDR3 nucleotides are TGTGCCAGCAGTGACGGGACAGGGATAGCCGGGGAGCTGTTTTTT. Encoded protein: CASSDGTGIAGELFF.

The chain carries TRBV9 and TRBJ2-3, with 8 bases aligning to TRBD2. Germline V gene data show CDR1 as SGDLS and CDR2 as YYNGEE. Germline trimming cut 0 bases from V and 3 bases from J; bases unmatched to any gene: 6. The CDR3 covers 16 residues. CDR3 protein: CASSVGSQRGTDTQYF. The CDR3, as DNA: TGTGCCAGCAGCGTAGGGTCCCAGCGGGGGACAGATACGCAGTATTTT.